A selection of T cell receptor beta chains follows, all from one sample in a study of blood T cells in healthy people across ages. From the 5' RACE reads, TCRdb called clonotypes with MiXCR, one entry per CDR3 protein. The repertoire holds 700,000 to 800,000 distinct CDR3 sequences, with about 40% as singletons. Source material: blood. All receptors derive from a woman aged 55-69 years in good health. Both conserved end residues are part of each CDR3. Each record gives: CDR3 protein, CDR3 DNA, J gene, D gene, clone size, V gene. The D gene is left open where the match is weak. The size entry is marked missing in some rows and otherwise reads once, few, many or a size class.

CDR3: CASRGIAAPRGNEQFF; DNA: TGTGCCAGCAGGGGAATAGCGGCCCCGCGGGGCAATGAGCAGTTCTTC; J: TRBJ2-1; D: .; size: few; V: TRBV25-1
CDR3: CASSPIDLQYF; DNA: TGTGCCAGCTCACCCATAGATTTGCAGTACTTC; J: TRBJ2-4; D: .; size: .; V: TRBV18
CDR3: CASSRRGDQPQHF; DNA: TGTGCCAGCTCCCGAAGGGGGGATCAGCCCCAGCATTTT; J: TRBJ1-5; D: .; size: few; V: TRBV6-2/TRBV6-3
CDR3: CASSKKRGPPQHF; DNA: TGTGCCAGCAGCAAAAAAAGGGGACCGCCCCAGCATTTT; J: TRBJ1-5; D: .; size: .; V: TRBV21-1
CDR3: CSAPGELRRSSYNEQFF; DNA: TGCAGTGCTCCCGGGGAATTAAGACGGAGCTCCTACAATGAGCAGTTCTTC; J: TRBJ2-1; D: .; size: few; V: TRBV20-1
CDR3: CASSEAFPEQYF; DNA: TGTGCCAGCAGTGAAGCCTTTCCCGAGCAGTACTTC; J: TRBJ2-7; D: .; size: few; V: TRBV2
CDR3: CASSRQGSSNQPQHF; DNA: TGTGCCAGCAGTCGACAGGGGTCGAGCAATCAGCCCCAGCATTTT; J: TRBJ1-5; D: TRBD1; size: .; V: TRBV6-2/TRBV6-3
CDR3: CASSLGTGGRNTEAFF; DNA: TGCGCCAGCAGCCTTGGGACAGGGGGGCGGAACACTGAAGCTTTCTTT; J: TRBJ1-1; D: TRBD1; size: .; V: TRBV4-1
CDR3: CASKVGGSYEQYF; DNA: TGTGCCAGCAAGGTCGGGGGCTCCTACGAGCAGTACTTC; J: TRBJ2-7; D: .; size: .; V: TRBV2
CDR3: CASSLPGQEQFF; DNA: TGTGCCAGCAGTCTACCGGGACAGGAGCAGTTCTTC; J: TRBJ2-1; D: TRBD1; size: .; V: TRBV6-5
CDR3: CASSISSGRQGNEQFF; DNA: TGTGCCAGCAGTATCTCTAGCGGGAGGCAGGGGAATGAGCAGTTCTTC; J: TRBJ2-1; D: TRBD2; size: .; V: TRBV28
CDR3: CASRAGGDYNEQFF; DNA: TGTGCCAGCAGGGCGGGAGGGGACTACAATGAGCAGTTCTTC; J: TRBJ2-1; D: TRBD2; size: .; V: TRBV28
CDR3: CSAHRTGYNEQFF; DNA: TGCAGTGCTCACCGGACAGGCTACAATGAGCAGTTCTTC; J: TRBJ2-1; D: TRBD1; size: few; V: TRBV20-1
CDR3: CASSEGGWTDTQYF; DNA: TGTGCCAGCAGCGAGGGGGGGTGGACAGATACGCAGTATTTT; J: TRBJ2-3; D: .; size: few; V: TRBV9
CDR3: CASSSTRGFNGGYTF; DNA: TGTGCCAGCAGCTCGACAAGGGGGTTCAACGGTGGCTACACCTTC; J: TRBJ1-2; D: .; size: .; V: TRBV7-2
CDR3: CASSQTGSNEKLFF; DNA: TGTGCCAGCAGCCAGACAGGGTCTAATGAAAAACTGTTTTTT; J: TRBJ1-4; D: TRBD1; size: .; V: TRBV7-9
CDR3: CASSTGQTRSGANVLTF; DNA: TGTGCCAGCAGTACAGGACAGACCCGCTCTGGGGCCAACGTCCTGACTTTC; J: TRBJ2-6; D: .; size: few; V: TRBV28
CDR3: CSARDPGPSGYTF; DNA: TGCAGTGCTAGAGACCCCGGGCCCTCGGGCTACACCTTC; J: TRBJ1-2; D: .; size: .; V: TRBV20-1
CDR3: CASSHRTGGSGANVLTF; DNA: TGTGCCAGCAGTCATAGGACAGGGGGGTCTGGGGCCAACGTCCTGACTTTC; J: TRBJ2-6; D: TRBD1; size: many; V: TRBV28
CDR3: CASSFSGQVTEAFF; DNA: TGTGCCAGCAGTTTCTCGGGACAGGTCACTGAAGCTTTCTTT; J: TRBJ1-1; D: TRBD1; size: .; V: TRBV27
CDR3: CASRQSSYNSPLHF; DNA: TGTGCCAGCAGGCAGAGCTCCTATAATTCACCCCTCCACTTT; J: TRBJ1-6; D: .; size: .; V: TRBV25-1
CDR3: CASSPTSGAPETQYF; DNA: TGTGCCAGCAGCCCTACTAGCGGGGCACCAGAGACCCAGTACTTC; J: TRBJ2-5; D: TRBD2; size: .; V: TRBV7-3
CDR3: CASSQNGNTEAFF; DNA: TGCGCCAGCAGCCAAAACGGGAACACTGAAGCTTTCTTT; J: TRBJ1-1; D: .; size: once; V: TRBV4-3
CDR3: CASSKGQGALFYEQYF; DNA: TGTGCCAGCAGTAAGGGACAGGGGGCCCTTTTCTACGAGCAGTACTTC; J: TRBJ2-7; D: TRBD1; size: .; V: TRBV6-6
CDR3: CATSLGSSGPYQETQYF; DNA: TGTGCCACCAGCCTAGGTTCTAGCGGTCCCTACCAAGAGACCCAGTACTTC; J: TRBJ2-5; D: TRBD2; size: .; V: TRBV15
CDR3: CSVEEVAGVSYNEQFF; DNA: TGCAGCGTTGAGGAGGTAGCGGGGGTCTCCTACAATGAGCAGTTCTTC; J: TRBJ2-1; D: TRBD2; size: .; V: TRBV29-1
CDR3: CSVEAWGRTSGYTF; DNA: TGCAGCGTTGAGGCATGGGGGCGGACGAGCGGCTACACCTTC; J: TRBJ1-2; D: .; size: many; V: TRBV29-1
CDR3: CSVAGTSGVYEQYF; DNA: TGCAGCGTTGCAGGGACTAGTGGCGTCTACGAGCAGTACTTC; J: TRBJ2-7; D: TRBD2; size: .; V: TRBV29-1
CDR3: CSVAPSPDEQFF; DNA: TGCAGCGTTGCCCCTAGCCCAGATGAGCAGTTCTTC; J: TRBJ2-1; D: .; size: many; V: TRBV29-1
CDR3: CASSPWTSFYNEQFF; DNA: TGTGCCAGCAGCCCCTGGACTAGCTTCTACAATGAGCAGTTCTTC; J: TRBJ2-1; D: TRBD2; size: few; V: TRBV7-3
CDR3: CASTGSQGNSPLHF; DNA: TGTGCCAGCACTGGATCCCAGGGGAATTCACCCCTCCACTTT; J: TRBJ1-6; D: .; size: .; V: TRBV2
CDR3: CASSLVLTGRWETQYF; DNA: TGTGCCAGCAGTTTAGTTTTGACAGGCCGGTGGGAGACCCAGTACTTC; J: TRBJ2-5; D: .; size: .; V: TRBV27
CDR3: CAISEGPGQGDRGYTF; DNA: TGTGCCATCAGTGAGGGCCCCGGACAGGGGGATCGGGGCTACACCTTC; J: TRBJ1-2; D: TRBD1; size: .; V: TRBV10-3
CDR3: CASSQANEDGNYGYTF; DNA: TGCGCCAGCAGCCAAGCAAACGAGGACGGCAACTATGGCTACACCTTC; J: TRBJ1-2; D: .; size: few; V: TRBV4-3
CDR3: CSATNPEPRRGETQYF; DNA: TGCAGTGCTACCAACCCCGAGCCTAGGAGGGGGGAGACCCAGTACTTC; J: TRBJ2-5; D: .; size: few; V: TRBV20-1
CDR3: CPPRWVGDTQYF; DNA: TGTCCCCCAAGGTGGGTGGGAGATACGCAGTATTTT; J: TRBJ2-3; D: .; size: .; V: TRBV7-6
CDR3: CAGSKTAQYGYTF; DNA: TGTGCGGGGTCTAAGACAGCGCAGTATGGCTACACCTTC; J: TRBJ1-2; D: .; size: few; V: TRBV7-2
CDR3: CAGSPTWSSYEQYF; DNA: TGTGCCGGCAGTCCCACTTGGAGCTCCTACGAGCAGTACTTC; J: TRBJ2-7; D: .; size: once; V: TRBV6-5
CDR3: CASSARSSAEAFF; DNA: TGTGCCAGCAGCGCCCGCTCCTCGGCTGAAGCTTTCTTT; J: TRBJ1-1; D: .; size: .; V: TRBV11-2
CDR3: CASSQLTGEQFNEQFF; DNA: TGTGCCAGCAGCCAGTTAACAGGGGAGCAGTTCAATGAGCAGTTCTTC; J: TRBJ2-1; D: TRBD1; size: many; V: TRBV6-5
CDR3: CASRGAIESNEQFF; DNA: TGCGCCAGCAGGGGAGCAATCGAGTCTAATGAGCAGTTCTTC; J: TRBJ2-1; D: .; size: .; V: TRBV5-1
CDR3: CATSREFAAGGGYGGNEQFF; DNA: TGTGCCACCAGCAGAGAATTTGCGGCAGGGGGGGGTTATGGGGGCAATGAGCAGTTCTTC; J: TRBJ2-1; D: .; size: .; V: TRBV15
CDR3: CAISGGVREETQYF; DNA: TGTGCCATCAGTGGGGGGGTCAGGGAGGAGACCCAGTACTTC; J: TRBJ2-5; D: .; size: many; V: TRBV10-3
CDR3: CASGNRAGGPAETQYF; DNA: TGTGCCAGCGGCAATAGAGCGGGAGGGCCCGCAGAGACCCAGTACTTC; J: TRBJ2-5; D: TRBD2; size: .; V: TRBV6-2/TRBV6-3
CDR3: CAISEEELKDTQYF; DNA: TGTGCCATCAGTGAGGAGGAATTAAAAGATACGCAGTATTTT; J: TRBJ2-3; D: .; size: many; V: TRBV10-3
CDR3: CASSPYVRSTDTQYF; DNA: TGTGCCAGCAGCCCTTATGTCAGGTCCACAGATACGCAGTATTTT; J: TRBJ2-3; D: .; size: .; V: TRBV7-6
CDR3: CTSSFEGATQYF; DNA: TGTACCAGCAGCTTCGAAGGGGCTACGCAGTATTTT; J: TRBJ2-3; D: .; size: .; V: TRBV7-3
CDR3: CASSAGDTQYF; DNA: TGTGCCAGCAGCGCCGGAGATACGCAGTATTTT; J: TRBJ2-3; D: .; size: many; V: TRBV5-6
CDR3: CASSFSGALRETQYF; DNA: TGTGCCAGCAGTTTTTCGGGGGCGCTACGCGAGACCCAGTACTTC; J: TRBJ2-5; D: .; size: once; V: TRBV27
CDR3: CASSGDPNQPRHF; DNA: TGTGCCAGCAGCGGGGACCCAAATCAGCCCCGGCATTTT; J: TRBJ1-5; D: .; size: .; V: TRBV7-6
CDR3: CASSAMGTGRHEQYF; DNA: TGTGCCAGCAGTGCGATGGGGACAGGGAGGCACGAGCAGTACTTC; J: TRBJ2-7; D: TRBD1; size: few; V: TRBV25-1
CDR3: CSAIGTAGQFF; DNA: TGCAGTGCTATAGGGACCGCCGGGCAGTTCTTC; J: TRBJ2-1; D: .; size: .; V: TRBV20-1
CDR3: CASSSGQGATYEQYF; DNA: TGCGCCAGCAGCTCAGGACAGGGGGCCACCTACGAGCAGTACTTC; J: TRBJ2-7; D: TRBD1; size: .; V: TRBV5-1
CDR3: CASSYSMQGKGGGYNEQFF; DNA: TGTGCCAGCAGTTATTCAATGCAGGGAAAGGGGGGAGGCTACAATGAGCAGTTCTTC; J: TRBJ2-1; D: .; size: few; V: TRBV6-2/TRBV6-3
CDR3: CAISEAVSYNSPLHF; DNA: TGTGCCATCAGTGAGGCAGTTTCCTATAATTCACCCCTCCACTTT; J: TRBJ1-6; D: .; size: few; V: TRBV10-3
CDR3: CAISESVTSGDNEQFF; DNA: TGTGCCATCAGTGAGTCTGTAACTAGCGGGGACAATGAGCAGTTCTTC; J: TRBJ2-1; D: TRBD2; size: few; V: TRBV10-3
CDR3: CASSSILARSEQFF; DNA: TGTGCCAGCAGTTCTATTCTAGCGCGGAGTGAGCAGTTCTTC; J: TRBJ2-1; D: .; size: few; V: TRBV12-3/TRBV12-4
CDR3: CASSEYRQQRYEQYF; DNA: TGTGCCAGCAGTGAATATAGGCAGCAGAGGTACGAGCAGTACTTC; J: TRBJ2-7; D: .; size: .; V: TRBV25-1
CDR3: CASSLRSGRECYEQYF; DNA: TGTGCCAGCAGCCTACGATCCGGACGGGAATGCTACGAGCAGTACTTC; J: TRBJ2-7; D: .; size: few; V: TRBV21-1
CDR3: CASSQEMSDYGYTF; DNA: TGCGCCAGCAGCCAAGAAATGTCGGACTATGGCTACACCTTC; J: TRBJ1-2; D: .; size: .; V: TRBV4-3